This T cell receptor beta chain derives from a study of blood T cell repertoires in COVID-19. Looking at the study overall: COVID-19 samples, acute and convalescent, were from the United States, Italy and Spain. In each case, the material was cDNA or gDNA derived from T cells, B-cell-depleted T cells, or PBMCs.

Authors' methods: Researchers report that nucleated cell counts were estimated from reference gene primer amplification. Repertoires were generated with immunoSEQ multiplex PCR, while TCRdb's copy carries only in-frame clones and drops some. V and J calls and clone size follow that table, whereas D and trimming were derived from the DNA. This sample has approximately 87,000 clones, with about 89% found just once. The ends were cut back, 0 bases at V and 2 bases at J, with 17 bases in the middle. The CDR3 covers 19 residues. Germline-derived CDR1 and CDR2 are LNHDA and SQIVND (reference sequence). The sequence came from a man in his 70s with active or convalescent COVID-19. The sequencing input was peripheral blood. The genes are TRBV19 and TRBJ1-6, with a weak D call TRBD1 (6 bases). The CDR3 DNA reads TGTGCCAGTAGTATAGAAGGGGGACCCCCGGTCCCCTATAATTCACCCCTCCACTTT. It is translated as CASSIEGGPPVPYNSPLHF.